A selection of T cell receptor beta chains follows, all from one sample in a study of T cell responses to AZD1222 COVID-19 vaccine. Produced via immunoSEQ multiplex PCR; TCRdb's table is partial and in-frame only. This table holds some 100,000 clones, about nine tenths found once. Here the sequenced sample was peripheral blood, taken on day 0 of AZD1222 vaccination. The receptors stem from an adult in good health. CDR3s include the opening cysteine and the closing phenylalanine or tryptophan. The order of the fields is J gene, V gene, D gene, CDR3 protein, CDR3 DNA. A D gene is named only where the DNA matches it firmly.

J: TRBJ2-7
V: TRBV5-4
D: .
CDR3: CASSLGGQRYEQYF
DNA: TGTGCCAGCAGCTTGGGTGGGCAACGTTACGAGCAGTACTTC

J: TRBJ1-2
V: TRBV27
D: TRBD1
CDR3: CASGQGQNYGYTF
DNA: TGTGCCTCAGGACAGGGGCAAAACTATGGCTACACCTTC

J: TRBJ1-1
V: TRBV12-5
D: .
CDR3: CASGSSSGGGLMNTEAFF
DNA: TGTGCTAGTGGTTCCAGTTCGGGCGGAGGGCTCATGAACACTGAAGCTTTCTTT

J: TRBJ1-2
V: TRBV11-2
D: .
CDR3: CASSGNGYTF
DNA: TGTGCCAGCAGCGGGAATGGCTACACCTTC

J: TRBJ2-2
V: TRBV7-9
D: TRBD2
CDR3: CASSLPRGLAGNTGELFF
DNA: TGTGCCAGCAGCTTACCGCGTGGGCTAGCGGGGAACACCGGGGAGCTGTTTTTT

J: TRBJ2-5
V: TRBV15
D: TRBD2
CDR3: CATSRVEREGGTQYF
DNA: TGTGCCACCAGCAGAGTTGAGCGGGAGGGAGGGACCCAGTACTTC

J: TRBJ1-3
V: TRBV3-1/TRBV3-2
D: .
CDR3: CASSLGPSGNTIYF
DNA: TGTGCCAGCAGTCTCGGCCCCTCTGGAAACACCATATATTTT

J: TRBJ2-7
V: TRBV5-1
D: TRBD1
CDR3: CASSPRQGTPYEQYF
DNA: TGCGCCAGCAGCCCCCGACAGGGGACTCCCTACGAGCAGTACTTC

J: TRBJ2-2
V: TRBV29-1
D: .
CDR3: CSVAQLNTGELFF
DNA: TGCAGCGTTGCACAGTTAAACACCGGGGAGCTGTTTTTT

J: TRBJ2-7
V: TRBV30
D: TRBD1
CDR3: CAWSEYKGQGLGYEQYF
DNA: TGTGCCTGGAGCGAATATAAAGGACAGGGGCTGGGGTACGAGCAGTACTTC

J: TRBJ2-7
V: TRBV7-9
D: .
CDR3: CASSQTPYEQYF
DNA: TGTGCCAGCAGCCAAACCCCCTACGAGCAGTACTTC